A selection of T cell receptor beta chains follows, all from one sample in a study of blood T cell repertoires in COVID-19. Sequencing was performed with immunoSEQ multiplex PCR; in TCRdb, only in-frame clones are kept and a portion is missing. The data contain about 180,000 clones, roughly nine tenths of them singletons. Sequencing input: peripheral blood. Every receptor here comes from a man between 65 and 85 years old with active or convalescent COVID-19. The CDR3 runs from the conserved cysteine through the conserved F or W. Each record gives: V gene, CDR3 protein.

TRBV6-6,CTSRRTGGSWNTEAFF
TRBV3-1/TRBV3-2,CASSQGGSNSPLHF
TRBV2,CASSVAGRNTIYF
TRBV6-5,CASRDREGGKAQHF
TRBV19,CASRQGSYEQYF
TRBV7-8,CASSLAWEGQKYEQYF
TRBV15,CATSRDLAGQSGNTIYF
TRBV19,CASTNLRDGLNYGYTF
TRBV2,CARGRVNEKLFF
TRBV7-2,CASSLRRQGRVAFF
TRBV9,CASSVGGTSGVYEQYF
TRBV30,CAWSTGTGGSRRGKLFF
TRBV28,CASSSRGELDTIYF
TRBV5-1,CASSLDTNQETQYF
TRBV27,CASSLRGPGNSPLHF
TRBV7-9,CALEGTSWKTQYF
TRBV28,CASSLGPRGKLFF
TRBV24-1,CATSERTGVDTQYF
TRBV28,CASSLGGQNYGYTF
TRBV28,CASSLGQGTAQHF
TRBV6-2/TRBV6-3,CASSQLVGGAPLGYTF
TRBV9,CASSVAMGQGGPDTQYF
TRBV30,CAWSVSAVNYGYTF
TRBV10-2,CASLGPSTDTQYF
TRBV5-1,CASSSGAYEQYF
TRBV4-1,CASSQDPGQYNQPQHF
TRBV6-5,CASRPSTSSYGYTF
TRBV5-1,CASSWSRTAPTYEQYF